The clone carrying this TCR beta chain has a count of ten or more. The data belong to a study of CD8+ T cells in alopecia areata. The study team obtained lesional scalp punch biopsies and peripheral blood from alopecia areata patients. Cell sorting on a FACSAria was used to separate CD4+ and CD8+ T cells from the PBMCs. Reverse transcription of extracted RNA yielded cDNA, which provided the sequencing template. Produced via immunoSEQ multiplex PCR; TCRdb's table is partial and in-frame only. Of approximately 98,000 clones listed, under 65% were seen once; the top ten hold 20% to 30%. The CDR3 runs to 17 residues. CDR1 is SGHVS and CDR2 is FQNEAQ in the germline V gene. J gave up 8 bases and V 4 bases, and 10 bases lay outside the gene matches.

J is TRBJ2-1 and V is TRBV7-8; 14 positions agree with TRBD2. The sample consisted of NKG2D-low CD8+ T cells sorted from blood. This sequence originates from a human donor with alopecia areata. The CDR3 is CASSSGTSGRLWDEQFF. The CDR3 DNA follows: TGTGCCAGCAGCTCAGGGACTAGCGGGAGACTTTGGGATGAGCAGTTCTTC.